Presented here are 8 T cell receptor beta chains from one specimen sequenced in a study of tumor-infiltrating lymphocytes in primary liver carcinoma. Alongside blood RNA obtained from unsorted whole blood, germline DNA was also extracted. Using a constant-region primer together with ProtoScript II reverse transcriptase, TCR beta cDNA was made from approximately 500 ng of total RNA. Construction of TCR beta libraries relied on three successive nested multiplex PCR rounds employing slightly modified ARM-PCR. TRBV1-TRBV30 forward and Cbeta reverse primers drove the first two roughly 10-cycle rounds. MiXCR was run by TCRdb on the multiplex PCR reads, yielding one entry per CDR3 protein. Here the sample spans over 250,000 distinct CDR3 sequences, around three fifths being singletons. Source material: peripheral blood. The receptors come from a woman younger than 45 with primary liver carcinoma and hepatitis B virus infection.

In this sample, this clonotype turned up once. At one boundary the junction diverges from the germline segment, which might be a read error. The chain recombines TRBV5-1 with TRBJ2-5; D perhaps matches TRBD1 (5 bases). This CDR3 has 14 residues. Germline-derived CDR1 and CDR2 are SGHRS and YFSETQ. The CDR3 here is CVSSLGWQGETQYF. Written as DNA, the CDR3 is TGCGTCAGCAGCTTGGGTTGGCAGGGAGAGACCCAGTACTTC.

Of note for this clonotype: A much larger clone lies one base from this, so it may be a read error. The V and J genes are TRBV29-1 and TRBJ2-3; TRBD2 matches at 7 bases. The CDR3 is 16 amino acids. The ends lost 8 bases at V and 4 bases at J; junction bases unmatched: 18. Looked up from germline, CDR1 is SQVTM and CDR2 is ANQGSEA. CDR3 residues: CSPMIRYGGSPDTQYF. CDR3 DNA: TGCAGCCCCATGATCCGTTATGGCGGGAGTCCAGATACGCAGTATTTT.

The chain is built from TRBV5-6 and TRBJ2-1; 14 bases are a match to TRBD2. CDR1 SGHDT and CDR2 YYEEEE come from the germline V gene. This CDR3 region has 20 residues. V shed 5 bases, J shed 3 bases, and the junction held 16 bases outside the gene matches. For the CDR3, the DNA is TGTGCCAGCAGACCCGACACCAGAGGGACTAGCGGGAGTTTCTACAATGAGCAGTTCTTC. Protein product: CASRPDTRGTSGSFYNEQFF.

This rearrangement joins TRBV13 to TRBJ1-1; D call uncertain. CDR1 PRHDT and CDR2 FYEKMQ come from the germline V gene (reference sequence). V lost 8 bases, J lost 8 bases, and 18 bases lay in between. The CDR3 totals 13 residues. The CDR3 protein is CASGRDGETEAFF. As DNA, the CDR3 is TGTGCCAGCGGCCGTGACGGAGAGACCGAAGCTTTCTTT. The whole variable domain, filled in from reference TRBV13 and TRBJ1-1, reads AAGVIQSPRHLIKEKRETATLKCYPIPRHDTVYWYQQGPGQDPQFLISFYEKMQSDKGSIPDRFSAQQFSDYHSELNMSSLELGDSALYFCASGRDGETEAFFGQGTRLTVV.

In regard to this clonotype: A single base separates this from a much larger clone, so it may be a read error. The conserved phenylalanine or tryptophan normally closing the CDR3 is absent here, so this likely arose from a read error. The V gene is TRBV12-3 or TRBV12-4, the J gene TRBJ2-5; 10 positions match TRBD2. There are 15 residues in the CDR3. The trim removed 6 bases at V and 4 bases at J, leaving 8 bases unmatched. CDR3 in amino acids: CASSENLAGVETQYS. The CDR3, as DNA: TGTGCCAGCAGCGAGAATCTAGCGGGAGTAGAGACCCAGTACTCC.

With regard to this clonotype: A much more abundant neighbour one base away suggests this may be a read error. The rearrangement uses TRBV6-5 and TRBJ1-5, with D hard to call. The J call may be faulty, since TRBJ2-3 better matches the DNA end. The CDR3 runs to 15 residues. From germline, CDR1 is MNHEY and CDR2 SVGAGI. As DNA, the CDR3 is TGTGCCAGCAGCCTAGATATATTTAGCAATCAGCCCCAGTATTTT. Protein product: CASSLDIFSNQPQYF.

A note on this clonotype: One end of the junction does not line up with germline, which may come from a read error. CDR3 protein: CASSPLGWEHYF. In nucleotides, the CDR3 is TGTGCCAGCAGCCCGCTAGGGTGGGAGCACTACTTC. The chain joins TRBV11-3 to TRBJ2-7, with D perhaps TRBD2 (5 bases). Germline CDR1 reads SGHNT; CDR2 reads YENEEA. This CDR3 contains 12 residues.

About this clonotype itself: Being one base from a much bigger clone, this may be a read error. The gene calls are TRBV6-5 and TRBJ1-4, with D hard to call. This CDR3 is built from 13 residues. V lost 0 bases to trimming and J lost 9 bases, with 8 bases between them. Germline CDR1 and CDR2: MNHEY and SVGAGI. This CDR3 reads CASSYSRAKKLFF. DNA for the CDR3: TGTGCCAGCAGTTACTCGAGGGCGAAAAAACTGTTTTTT.